Listed below are T cell receptor beta chains from one sample, sequenced in a study of T cell changes during pregnancy in multiple sclerosis. Using immunoSEQ multiplex PCR, the repertoire was profiled, and TCRdb retains in-frame clones only, with some absent. The sample shows about 72,000 clones, around nine tenths of them seen only once. Sequenced here: peripheral blood, sampled in the first trimester of pregnancy. All receptors come from a female donor in good health, enrolled as a control in a pregnancy study. The CDR3 runs from the conserved cysteine through the conserved F or W. D genes are given only for firm matches. Only some rows state a clone size, as once, few, many or a class for expanded clones.

>TRBJ2-1|TRBV6-5|-|16|-
TGTGCCAGCAGTTATTGGGCCTCTGGGTCGTACAATGAGCAGTTCTTC
CASSYWASGSYNEQFF
>TRBJ2-2|TRBV10-3|TRBD2|16|-
TGTGCCATCAGTGAGTCGTTAGCGGGAGTCACCGGGGAGCTGTTTTTT
CAISESLAGVTGELFF
>TRBJ2-3|TRBV6-5|-|14|-
TGTGCCAGCAGTACAGGTTCTTTCACAGATACGCAGTATTTT
CASSTGSFTDTQYF
>TRBJ2-7|TRBV7-2|-|14|-
TGTGCCAGCAGCTTAGCGAGTATAACCTACGAGCAGTACTTC
CASSLASITYEQYF
>TRBJ1-1|TRBV27|-|15|-
TGTGCCAGCAGTCCCCTAGCCAACGGTCCCCGTTTGGCTTTCTTT
CASSPLANGPRLAFF
>TRBJ2-1|TRBV9|TRBD2|17|-
TGTGCCAGCAGCTTGGGGACTAGCGGGAGGATGTCCAATGAGCAGTTCTTC
CASSLGTSGRMSNEQFF
>TRBJ2-7|TRBV30|-|11|-
TGTGCCTGGAGTGTATCGGTGGAGCAGTACTTC
CAWSVSVEQYF
>TRBJ2-2|TRBV27|-|15|-
TGTGCCAGCAGTTCAAGGGCGGGATGGACCGGGGAGCTGTTTTTT
CASSSRAGWTGELFF
>TRBJ2-3|TRBV29-1|TRBD1|16|-
TGCAGCGTTGAAGATATGGGCAGGGGGCCCACAGATACGCAGTATTTT
CSVEDMGRGPTDTQYF
>TRBJ2-7|TRBV5-1|TRBD2|13|-
TGCGCCAGCCGCCTACTAGCGGGACACGAGCAGTACTTC
CASRLLAGHEQYF
>TRBJ2-2|TRBV19|TRBD1|15|-
TGTGCCAGTACCTCCGGGACAGGGGACACCGGGGAGCTGTTTTTT
CASTSGTGDTGELFF
>TRBJ1-5|TRBV2|TRBD1|14|-
TGTGCCAGCAGGACAGGGCTTAGCAATCAGCCCCAGCATTTT
CASRTGLSNQPQHF
>TRBJ2-5|TRBV12-5|TRBD1|14|-
TGTGCTAGTGGTTCGGGACAGGGAGGAGAGACCCAGTACTTC
CASGSGQGGETQYF
>TRBJ2-1|TRBV7-9|-|15|-
TGTGCCAGCAGCGATTACCGGAGGGGCTACAATGAGCAGTTCTTC
CASSDYRRGYNEQFF
>TRBJ2-2|TRBV6-5|-|13|-
TGTGCCAGCAGTTACCCACAGGGCCGGGAGCTGTTTTTT
CASSYPQGRELFF
>TRBJ2-3|TRBV5-1|-|14|-
TGCGCCAGCGCCCTAGGGGGGGTAAGGGATACGCAGTATTTT
CASALGGVRDTQYF
>TRBJ1-1|TRBV5-1|-|13|-
TGCGCCAGCAGCTTGGAAGGGGGAACGGAAGCTTTCTTT
CASSLEGGTEAFF
>TRBJ2-3|TRBV5-1|TRBD1|13|once
TGCGCCAGCAGCTCCGGGACAGGAGGTACGCAGTATTTT
CASSSGTGGTQYF
>TRBJ2-1|TRBV5-4|-|15|-
TGTGCCAGCAGTCCGCGGGTTAGCTCCTACAATGAGCAGTTCTTC
CASSPRVSSYNEQFF
>TRBJ1-3|TRBV5-1|-|14|-
TGCGCCAGCAGCTTGGACGGGTCTGGAAACACCATATATTTT
CASSLDGSGNTIYF
>TRBJ2-5|TRBV7-9|TRBD2|16|-
TGTGCCAGCAGCTTAGGACTAGCGGGAGGAGGGGAGACCCAGTACTTC
CASSLGLAGGGETQYF
>TRBJ2-1|TRBV5-1|TRBD2|14|-
TGCGCCAGCAGCCCGGATGGCGGGAGAGGTGAGCAGTTCTTC
CASSPDGGRGEQFF
>TRBJ2-7|TRBV11-3|-|15|few
TGTGCCAGCAGCTTAGCATCGGAGGGAGCGAGTGAGCAGTACTTC
CASSLASEGASEQYF
>TRBJ2-1|TRBV15|TRBD2|16|-
TGTGCCACCAGCAAGACCGGGACTAAACTCTACAATGAGCAGTTCTTC
CATSKTGTKLYNEQFF
>TRBJ2-1|TRBV29-1|TRBD1|16|many
TGCAGCGTTCAAAATCCCGGGACAGGGGACGTAAATGAGCAGTTCTTC
CSVQNPGTGDVNEQFF
>TRBJ1-1|TRBV19|-|12|-
TGTGCCAGTAGCAATCAGGGTTTTGAAGCTTTCTTT
CASSNQGFEAFF
>TRBJ1-4|TRBV5-4|-|16|once
TGTGCCAGCAGCTTGGGATCACTTACAACTAATGAAAAACTGTTTTTT
CASSLGSLTTNEKLFF
>TRBJ2-5|TRBV7-9|-|15|-
TGTGCCAGCAGCTTAGGGGGGGTTGACCAAGAGACCCAGTACTTC
CASSLGGVDQETQYF
>TRBJ1-5|TRBV2|TRBD1|13|-
TGTGCCAGCAAGGGACAGAGCAATCAGCCCCAGCATTTT
CASKGQSNQPQHF
>TRBJ2-2|TRBV9|TRBD2|17|-
TGTGCCAGCAGCGTCCTACGCGGGAGTGGGCTCACCGGGGAGCTGTTTTTT
CASSVLRGSGLTGELFF
>TRBJ2-2|TRBV4-2|TRBD1|15|-
TGTGCCAGCAGCCAAACCCGACAGGGGGCCGGGGAGCTGTTTTTT
CASSQTRQGAGELFF
>TRBJ2-7|TRBV15|TRBD1|13|-
TGTGCCACCAGCAGTGACAGGGCCGACGAGCAGTACTTC
CATSSDRADEQYF
>TRBJ1-2|TRBV27|TRBD1|14|-
TGTGCCAGCAGTGCAACAGGGGGCGCTGGGGGCTACACCTTC
CASSATGGAGGYTF
>TRBJ1-1|TRBV18|TRBD1|14|-
TGTGCCAGCTCCCCAGACAGGGCGAACACTGAAGCTTTCTTT
CASSPDRANTEAFF
>TRBJ2-1|TRBV6-5|TRBD2|15|-
TGTGCCAGCAGGCACGGACTAGCGGGAGTCTATGAGCAGTTCTTC
CASRHGLAGVYEQFF
>TRBJ1-1|TRBV7-9|-|14|-
TGTGCCAGCAGCAGTAGCAGGGATGGGACTGAAGCTTTCTTT
CASSSSRDGTEAFF
>TRBJ2-1|TRBV2|TRBD2|16|-
TGTGCCAGCAGTCAAGGGACTAGCGGGAGCTACAATGAGCAGTTCTTC
CASSQGTSGSYNEQFF
>TRBJ2-1|TRBV4-2|-|14|-
TGTGCCAGCAGCCATCAATACGGCTACAATGAGCAGTTCTTC
CASSHQYGYNEQFF
>TRBJ1-5|TRBV27|-|14|-
TGTGCCAGCAGTTTTGGGCAGGGCAATCAGCCCCAGCATTTT
CASSFGQGNQPQHF
>TRBJ2-5|TRBV7-2|-|15|once
TGTGCCAGCAGCTTACGGAGGGCTATTCAAGAGACCCAGTACTTC
CASSLRRAIQETQYF
>TRBJ1-2|TRBV5-5|-|12|-
TGTGCCAGCAGCCGGGAAACCTATGGCTACACCTTC
CASSRETYGYTF
>TRBJ2-3|TRBV4-1|-|14|-
TGCGCCAGCAGCCAGCTAGCGAGCACAGATACGCAGTATTTT
CASSQLASTDTQYF
>TRBJ1-1|TRBV2|-|16|-
TGTGCCAGCAGTGCCGACAACCGGAACATGAACACTGAAGCTTTCTTT
CASSADNRNMNTEAFF
>TRBJ2-5|TRBV15|-|16|-
TGTGCCACCAGCAGAGCGAGTGGGACTGGCCAAGAGACCCAGTACTTC
CATSRASGTGQETQYF
>TRBJ1-4|TRBV2|-|12|-
TGTGCCAGCAGCCTAATCGATGAAAAACTGTTTTTT
CASSLIDEKLFF
>TRBJ2-2|TRBV27|TRBD2|15|once
TGTGCCAGCAGGACCGGGACTAGCGGCGCCGGGGAGCTGTTTTTT
CASRTGTSGAGELFF
>TRBJ2-2|TRBV28|TRBD1|14|-
TGTGCCAGCAGTCCAACAGGGGGCAAGAGGGAGCTGTTTTTT
CASSPTGGKRELFF
>TRBJ2-5|TRBV7-2|TRBD2|13|-
TGTGCCAGCAGTGAGGCGGGAGTTGAGACCCAGTACTTC
CASSEAGVETQYF
>TRBJ2-7|TRBV7-2|-|12|-
TGTGCCAGCAGTCCTAGGCAGGGGCAGCAGTACTTC
CASSPRQGQQYF
>TRBJ1-5|TRBV28|-|15|-
TGTGCCAGCAGTTACACGGGGGGGAGCAATCAGCCCCAGCATTTT
CASSYTGGSNQPQHF
>TRBJ2-1|TRBV5-4|TRBD1|16|-
TGTGCCAGCAGCTGGGCAGGGACAGGGGGACCCAATGAGCAGTTCTTC
CASSWAGTGGPNEQFF
>TRBJ1-1|TRBV5-1|TRBD1|13|-
TGCGCCAGCAGTCCGGGACAGGGGCCTGAAGCTTTCTTT
CASSPGQGPEAFF
>TRBJ2-5|TRBV4-1|TRBD2|17|-
TGCGCCAGCAGCCAGAACGCACTAGCGGGAGTTAGAGAGACCCAGTACTTC
CASSQNALAGVRETQYF
>TRBJ1-1|TRBV28|TRBD1|14|-
TGTGCCAGCAGACCTTCGGGACAGGGGCCTGAAGCTTTCTTT
CASRPSGQGPEAFF
>TRBJ2-7|TRBV5-1|TRBD1|14|-
TGCGCCAGCAGCAGGGGACAGGAGGCGGGGGAGCAGTACTTC
CASSRGQEAGEQYF
>TRBJ1-5|TRBV4-1|-|14|-
TGCGCCAGCAGCCAAGGGAGGGGAGGTCAGCCCCAGCATTTT
CASSQGRGGQPQHF
>TRBJ2-1|TRBV12-2|-|18|-
TGTGCAAGTCGCAAACAGGGACTAGAGGGGGAGAAGTACAATGAGCAGTTCTTC
CASRKQGLEGEKYNEQFF